This entry is about one T cell receptor (beta chain). What it recognizes is unknown. These data originate in a study of cytomegalovirus exposure and HLA in healthy donors. V lost 0 bases, J lost 2 bases, and 11 bases lay in between. The CDR3 totals 17 residues. The germline CDR1 and CDR2 sequences are SGHDN and FVKESK. General observations from the study: Segments of the TCR beta V type were, in most cases, productive about 87% or about 30% of the time in an earlier analysis.

Healthy bone marrow donors made up the donor group. Primers for the PCR totalled 60 Vbeta and 13 Jbeta. The assay was immunoSEQ multiplex PCR, and TCRdb's table has in-frame clones only and misses some. This table holds some 110,000 clones, over 75% found once. Sequencing input: PBMCs. The TCR was taken from a man between 60 and 75 years old in good health and CMV-seronegative. The V and J genes are TRBV14 and TRBJ1-6, with no clear D. The CDR3 here is CASSQDPGLAYNSPLHF. The CDR3 nucleotides are TGTGCCAGCAGCCAAGATCCCGGTCTCGCCTATAATTCACCCCTCCACTTT.